A selection of T cell receptor beta chains follows, all from one sample in a study of T cells in tumors after PD-1 blockade. Some clones are missing from TCRdb's copy, which holds only in-frame ones; the method was immunoSEQ multiplex PCR. The table shows 4,700 or so clones, with 60% to 75% occurring only once. This specimen was tumor tissue, taken before anti-PD-1 treatment. These receptors all stem from a human donor with cutaneous squamous cell carcinoma. CDR3s include the opening cysteine and the closing phenylalanine or tryptophan. D genes are given only for firm matches. The listing skips clone size in some rows; elsewhere it reads once, few, many or a size class.

V	J	D	size	CDR3	DNA
TRBV24-1	TRBJ2-1	-	-	CATRDNYNEQFF	TGTGCCACCAGGGACAACTACAATGAGCAGTTCTTC
TRBV29-1	TRBJ2-6	TRBD1	-	CSVGDRYREGANVLTF	TGCAGCGTTGGGGACAGGTACAGAGAAGGGGCCAACGTCCTGACTTTC
TRBV5-1	TRBJ2-5	-	-	CASSLAADGEETQYF	TGCGCCAGCAGCTTGGCCGCGGACGGGGAAGAGACCCAGTACTTC
TRBV5-4	TRBJ2-5	TRBD1	-	CASSLNQGAQETQYF	TGTGCCAGCAGCTTAAACCAGGGGGCACAAGAGACCCAGTACTTC
TRBV6-5	TRBJ1-2	-	-	CASSRPTDHYGYTF	TGTGCCAGCAGTCGACCGACAGATCACTATGGCTACACCTTC
TRBV5-4	TRBJ2-1	TRBD1	-	CASSSSGQHNEQFF	TGTGCCAGCAGCTCCTCGGGACAGCACAATGAGCAGTTCTTC
TRBV6-2/TRBV6-3	TRBJ1-5	TRBD1	-	CASSRQGLYSNQPQHF	TGTGCCAGCAGTCGACAGGGTCTGTATAGCAATCAGCCCCAGCATTTT
TRBV6-1	TRBJ1-1	TRBD1	-	CASSDVRQGDQAFF	TGTGCCAGCAGTGACGTTCGACAGGGGGATCAGGCTTTCTTT
TRBV15	TRBJ2-7	-	-	CATSRDPSSEQYF	TGTGCCACCAGCAGAGATCCCTCCTCTGAGCAGTACTTC
TRBV29-1	TRBJ2-7	-	-	CSVGGGISYEQYF	TGCAGCGTGGGCGGCGGGATCTCCTACGAGCAGTACTTC
TRBV28	TRBJ1-5	TRBD1	-	CASSFMDRSNQPQHF	TGTGCCAGCAGTTTTATGGACAGGAGCAATCAGCCCCAGCATTTT
TRBV19	TRBJ2-7	TRBD1	once	CASAEDRGSYEQYF	TGTGCCAGTGCTGAGGACAGGGGATCCTACGAGCAGTACTTC
TRBV20-1	TRBJ2-7	-	-	CSASGGPERLYEQYF	TGCAGTGCTAGTGGTGGGCCCGAGCGCCTATACGAGCAGTACTTC
TRBV19	TRBJ1-1	-	-	CASSNPYRQGRNTEAFF	TGTGCCAGTAGTAACCCATATCGTCAGGGCCGGAACACTGAAGCTTTCTTT
TRBV18	TRBJ2-5	TRBD2	-	CASSPPASGIKETQYF	TGTGCCAGCTCACCACCCGCTAGCGGAATCAAAGAGACCCAGTACTTC
TRBV19	TRBJ2-2	-	medium-sized	CASSSYTGELFF	TGTGCCAGTAGTTCATACACCGGGGAGCTGTTTTTT
TRBV19	TRBJ1-1	-	-	CASSKRNTEAFF	TGTGCCAGTAGTAAGAGGAATACTGAAGCTTTCTTT
TRBV28	TRBJ1-1	-	-	CASSFDTFGGEAFF	TGTGCCAGCAGTTTTGACACATTCGGGGGTGAAGCTTTCTTT
TRBV11-2	TRBJ2-2	TRBD2	-	CASRSRTSMAGELFF	TGTGCCAGCAGATCCCGGACTAGTATGGCCGGGGAGCTGTTTTTT
TRBV12-3/TRBV12-4	TRBJ1-1	-	-	CASSLMANTEAFF	TGTGCCAGCAGTTTAATGGCGAACACTGAAGCTTTCTTT
TRBV30	TRBJ2-2	-	large	CAWSGQYTGELFF	TGTGCCTGGAGCGGACAGTACACCGGGGAGCTGTTTTTT
TRBV24-1	TRBJ2-1	-	-	CATSDLVRGEQFF	TGTGCCACCAGTGATTTGGTCCGGGGTGAGCAGTTCTTC
TRBV3-1/TRBV3-2	TRBJ2-3	-	-	CASSQVLGRADTQYF	TGTGCCAGCAGCCAAGTCCTCGGCAGGGCAGATACGCAGTATTTT
TRBV5-5	TRBJ2-7	-	once	CASSSTPSYEQYF	TGTGCCAGCAGCTCAACACCTTCCTACGAGCAGTACTTC
TRBV7-2	TRBJ2-7	TRBD1	-	CATAPGQDSYEQYF	TGTGCCACAGCTCCGGGACAGGACAGCTACGAGCAGTACTTC
TRBV7-9	TRBJ1-5	-	-	CASSYPGGNQPQHF	TGTGCCAGCAGCTATCCGGGCGGCAATCAGCCCCAGCATTTT
TRBV24-1	TRBJ1-5	TRBD1	few	CATSDQTGDQNSNQPQHF	TGTGCCACCAGTGATCAGACAGGGGATCAAAATAGCAATCAGCCCCAGCATTTT
TRBV28	TRBJ1-2	-	-	CASKDGTNYGYTF	TGCGCCAGCAAGGACGGAACTAACTATGGCTACACCTTC
TRBV6-5	TRBJ1-6	TRBD1	-	CASMKGAVYNSPLHF	TGTGCCAGCATGAAGGGGGCGGTCTATAATTCACCCCTCCACTTT
TRBV19	TRBJ2-5	TRBD1	-	CASIATGYQETQYF	TGTGCCAGTATCGCGACAGGGTACCAAGAGACCCAGTACTTC
TRBV19	TRBJ2-7	-	-	CASSIGGGNEQYF	TGTGCCAGTAGTATCGGGGGAGGCAACGAGCAGTACTTC
TRBV19	TRBJ1-2	-	few	CASSGERTYGYTF	TGTGCCAGTAGCGGGGAACGAACCTATGGCTACACCTTC
TRBV14	TRBJ2-4	-	-	CASSQGPGAKNIQYF	TGTGCCAGCAGCCAAGGTCCAGGCGCCAAAAACATTCAGTACTTC
TRBV5-6	TRBJ2-5	TRBD1	few	CASSLLGQGGQETQYF	TGTGCCAGCAGCTTATTGGGACAGGGAGGCCAAGAGACCCAGTACTTC
TRBV6-7	TRBJ2-1	TRBD1	-	CASSPDRAGYNEQFF	TGTGCCAGCAGTCCGGACAGGGCGGGGTACAATGAGCAGTTCTTC
TRBV14	TRBJ2-7	-	-	CASSQGQGRLKGEQYF	TGTGCCAGCAGCCAAGGGCAGGGTCGCCTAAAGGGCGAGCAGTACTTC
TRBV10-1	TRBJ2-1	-	-	CASSESRGFYEQFF	TGCGCCAGCAGTGAGTCGAGGGGGTTCTATGAGCAGTTCTTC
TRBV24-1	TRBJ2-2	-	-	CATRDSYTGELFF	TGTGCCACCAGGGACAGCTACACCGGGGAGCTGTTTTTT
TRBV7-2	TRBJ2-3	TRBD2	-	CASSKLARGDTQYF	TGTGCCAGCAGCAAACTAGCGCGAGGGGATACGCAGTATTTT
TRBV7-6	TRBJ2-2	-	-	CASSLGSNTGELFF	TGTGCCAGCAGCTTGGGATCGAACACCGGGGAGCTGTTTTTT
TRBV12-3/TRBV12-4	TRBJ1-5	-	few	CASSPPAQPQHF	TGTGCCAGCAGTCCCCCAGCTCAGCCCCAGCATTTT
TRBV12-3/TRBV12-4	TRBJ1-1	-	few	CASRGVNTEAFF	TGTGCCAGCAGAGGGGTGAACACTGAAGCTTTCTTT
TRBV5-4	TRBJ1-1	-	-	CASSPYEVPEAFF	TGTGCCAGCAGCCCCTATGAGGTACCTGAAGCTTTCTTT
TRBV14	TRBJ1-1	TRBD1	-	CASSQRTGSTFF	TGTGCCAGCAGCCAAAGGACAGGGTCGACTTTCTTT
TRBV27	TRBJ1-6	-	once	CASSSLDRTHNSPLHF	TGTGCCAGCAGTTCCTTAGACAGGACTCATAATTCACCCCTCCACTTT
TRBV27	TRBJ1-2	TRBD1	-	CASRRTGGYGYTF	TGTGCCAGCAGACGGACAGGGGGCTATGGCTACACCTTC
TRBV19	TRBJ1-1	-	once	CASRRATDNTEAFF	TGTGCCAGTCGAAGGGCCACAGATAACACTGAAGCTTTCTTT
TRBV29-1	TRBJ2-3	-	-	CSVGIRDTQYF	TGCAGCGTGGGAATCCGGGATACGCAGTATTTT